The next 16 T cell receptor beta chains were all read from a single sample in a study of blood T cell repertoires in COVID-19. Method: immunoSEQ multiplex PCR; TCRdb's copy keeps in-frame clones and lacks some. The table has 70,000 to 95,000 clones, 80% to 85% seen once. Sequencing used peripheral blood. The source of these receptors is a woman aged 55-75 years with acute or convalescent COVID-19.

The chain has TRBV2 and TRBJ1-5; no firm D call. CDR3 length: 16 residues. Trimming stripped 7 bases from V and 4 bases from J, with 20 bases between. Germline V lookup: CDR1 SNHLY, CDR2 FYNNEI. The CDR3 DNA reads TGTGCCAGCACCGGAGAAGGTGCACCAAAAAATCAGCCCCAGCATTTT. Its translation is CASTGEGAPKNQPQHF.

This clone was seen just once. The V and J genes are TRBV30 and TRBJ1-1, with D possibly TRBD1 on 6 matching bases. Between the trimmed V and J ends, which lost 3 bases and 0 bases, there was a span of 14 bases. The CDR3 sequence is 15 residues long. The germline V gene has CDR1 GTSNPN and CDR2 SVGIG (reference sequence). CDR3 sequence: CAWRRRGAMNTEAFF. Written as DNA, the CDR3 is TGTGCCTGGAGGCGGCGGGGGGCCATGAACACTGAAGCTTTCTTT.

This clone was seen more than once but under ten times. In DNA form, the CDR3 reads TGTGCCAGCAGGGGAACTGGGACTAGCGGGAACACCGGGGAGCTGTTTTTT. Translating it yields CASRGTGTSGNTGELFF. The V call is TRBV27, the J call TRBJ2-2; 11 bases align to TRBD2. This CDR3 contains 17 residues. CDR1 MNHEY and CDR2 SMNVEV come from the germline V gene (reference sequence). V gave up 6 bases and J gave up 1 base; unmatched junction bases: 7.

The rearrangement links TRBV11-1 to TRBJ1-1, with D tentatively TRBD1 (5 bases). Germline values: CDR1 SGHAT, CDR2 FQDESV (reference sequence). Trimming left V 1 base short and J 1 base short, with 7 bases between. The CDR3 is made up of 14 amino acids. The CDR3 loop is CASSLDQGNTEAFF. In DNA, the CDR3 is TGTGCCAGCAGCTTAGACCAGGGGAACACTGAAGCTTTCTTT.

The rearrangement joins TRBV19 to TRBJ1-1; 7 bases are shared with TRBD1. V lost 10 bases and J lost 5; bases outside the gene matches: 7. The CDR3 is 12 amino acids. Per germline, CDR1 LNHDA and CDR2 SQIVND (reference sequence). The CDR3 coding sequence is TGTGCCACGACAGGGATCCGAACTGAAGCTTTCTTT. Translated: CATTGIRTEAFF.

V and J are TRBV9 and TRBJ2-1; no clear D. The CDR3 totals 15 residues. The germline V gene has CDR1 SGDLS and CDR2 YYNGEE. V lost 0 bases to trimming and J lost 0 bases, with 7 bases between them. The CDR3 nucleotides read TGTGCCAGCAGCGTAGGCCCGAGCTCCTACAATGAGCAGTTCTTC. Protein sequence: CASSVGPSSYNEQFF.

The rearrangement joins TRBV29-1 to TRBJ1-4; 7 nucleotides line up with TRBD1. The J segment lost 9 bases and the V segment lost 1 base, leaving 5 bases of the junction unmatched. This CDR3 comprises 13 residues. Germline V gene lookup returns CDR1 SQVTM and CDR2 ANQGSEA. The CDR3 DNA follows: TGCAGCGTTGAAGTTTCAGGGGGTAAAAAACTGTTTTTT. It codes for CSVEVSGGKKLFF. Complete variable domain (other parts from reference TRBV29-1 and TRBJ1-4): SAVISQKPSRDICQRGTSLTIQCQVDSQVTMMFWYRQQPGQSLTLIATANQGSEATYESGFVIDKFPISRPNLTFSTLTVSNMSPEDSSIYLCSVEVSGGKKLFFGSGTQLSVL.

This chain links TRBV5-8 with TRBJ2-3, with 8 bases fitting TRBD1. CDR1 is SGHTS and CDR2 is YDEGEE in the germline V gene. This CDR3 spans 16 amino acids. V lost 0 bases to trimming and J lost 1 base; unmatched junction nucleotides: 4. This chain's CDR3 is CASSLGTGLGTDTQYF. Here the CDR3 DNA reads TGTGCCAGCAGCTTGGGGACAGGGCTCGGCACAGATACGCAGTATTTT.

The J gene is TRBJ1-5, the V gene TRBV7-8; a possible D gene is TRBD1 (5 bases). CDR3 length: 14 residues. V gave up 5 bases and J gave up 7 bases, with 15 bases separating them. CDR1 and CDR2 (germline): SGHVS, FQNEAQ. As DNA, the CDR3 is TGTGCCAGCAGCCCGAGGGGACTTGACCAGCCCCAGCATTTT. Protein product: CASSPRGLDQPQHF.

The genes are TRBV29-1 and TRBJ2-6; no clear D. Germline CDR1 is SQVTM and CDR2 is ANQGSEA. The V end was cut by 3 bases, the J end by 1 base, with 7 bases between. The CDR3 consists of 14 residues. CDR3 coding DNA: TGCAGCGTTGACCGCGGATCTGGGGCCAACGTCCTGACTTTC. It codes for CSVDRGSGANVLTF.

V usage is TRBV30 and J usage is TRBJ1-3; a weak D match, TRBD1 (6 bases). Germline CDR1 GTSNPN, CDR2 SVGIG (reference sequence). Trimming removed 2 bases from V and 3 bases from J, with 14 bases in between. There are 15 residues in the CDR3. CDR3 residues: CAWSPNRESGNTIYF. CDR3 DNA sequence: TGTGCCTGGAGTCCGAACAGGGAAAGTGGAAACACCATATATTTT.

The V gene is TRBV6-6, the J gene TRBJ1-2; D gene uncertain. This CDR3 is 12 amino acids long. The V end lost 0 bases, the J end lost 7 bases, and 6 bases lay between the germline ends. The germline V gene has CDR1 MNHNY and CDR2 SVGAGI (reference sequence). In nucleotides, the CDR3 is TGTGCCAGCAGTTACTCGAGTGGTGGCTACACCTTC. It codes for CASSYSSGGYTF.

V usage is TRBV18 and J usage is TRBJ1-2; 9 bases agree with TRBD1. Germline V gene sequence: CDR1 KGHSH, CDR2 LQKENI. After removal of 3 bases from V and 8 bases from J, the junction contained 13 bases not matched to a gene. CDR3 length: 16 amino acids. CDR3 coding DNA: TGTGCCAGCTCACCCCGAACACAGGGGGCAGATTTGGGCTACACCTTC. It is translated as CASSPRTQGADLGYTF.

This clone was seen only once. This chain uses TRBV4-2 with TRBJ1-4, with 7 bases lining up with TRBD1. From germline, CDR1 is LGHNA and CDR2 YNFKEQ. The CDR3 is 16 amino acids. V dropped 4 bases and J dropped 8; count of bases not matched to a gene: 13. The CDR3 sequence is CASSPMQGGVHEKLFF. CDR3 nucleotides: TGTGCCAGCAGCCCAATGCAGGGGGGCGTTCACGAAAAACTGTTTTTT.

This clone was observed a handful of times. The gene calls are TRBV2 and TRBJ2-7, with D possibly being TRBD1 (6 bases). The CDR3 length is 13 residues. The V gene lost 6 bases and the J gene lost 4 bases, with 13 bases spanning the gap. CDR1 and CDR2 from the germline V gene are SNHLY and FYNNEI. This chain's CDR3 is CASSWDILYEQYF. The CDR3 bases are TGTGCCAGCAGCTGGGACATTCTTTACGAGCAGTACTTC.

This rearrangement joins TRBV11-3 to TRBJ2-7, with a possible D match to TRBD2 (6 bases). The germline V gene has CDR1 SGHNT and CDR2 YENEEA. The V end was cut by 1 base, the J end by 0 bases, with 10 bases between. This CDR3 is built from 15 residues. The DNA for the CDR3 is TGTGCCAGCAGCTTAGGAGCGGGCAGCTCCTACGAGCAGTACTTC. Protein sequence: CASSLGAGSSYEQYF.